Described below is a single T cell receptor beta chain sequence and its context. Its specific antigen is unknown. No much larger clone exists at a distance of one base, and base qualities are not known. According to the germline V gene, CDR1 reads ENHRY and CDR2 reads SYGVKD. The trim is 10 bases for V and 3 bases for J, with a gap of 19 bases between the germline ends. The CDR3, from cysteine to phenylalanine, totals 14 residues. Just the 42-base CDR3 DNA is kept, in frame starting at base 1. These data belong to a study of blood T cell repertoires in COVID-19 (dated by TCRdb to 2019 to 2021). With regard to the full study: Samples covering the acute and convalescent phases of COVID-19 were provided by collaborators in the United States, Italy and Spain. The samples were drawn from the first 160 participants of the ongoing ImmuneRACE study and from 1,200 or so subjects provided by 6 global collaborators. The material from the prospective study consisted of cDNA or gDNA derived from T cells, B-cell-depleted T cells, or PBMCs. Where available, HLA class I and class II types were taken from metadata supplied by the sample provider and were not determined by assay-based typing. The repertoires were released in a freely available public database meant as a resource for research on the immune response to SARS-CoV-2. A de-identified subject ID, COVID-19 status, age in years and sex were almost always included in the sample metadata. The dataset comprised deeply sampled blood TCRbeta repertoires from subjects exposed to, actively infected with, or recovered from COVID-19.

Study-wide conclusions, independent of this receptor: Clinical and demographic metadata were provided uncurated, with the amount varying by source and participant.

Collaborating institutions collected whole blood in K2EDTA tubes following their own protocols. For TCRbeta analysis, collaborators shipped samples in one of three forms: frozen whole blood, isolated PBMCs, or DNA extracted from either of those sample types. TCRbeta CDR3 regions were amplified from genomic DNA using the immunoSEQ Assay, a bias-controlled multiplex PCR. The source study handled its data this way. The number of nucleated cells in each sample was estimated by amplification of reference gene primers within the assay. Sequence reads were collapsed and filtered to measure the absolute abundance of every unique TCRbeta CDR3 rearrangement. For each sample, productive Simpson clonality was calculated by taking the square root of Simpson's diversity index across productive rearrangements. TCRdb stores this immuneACCESS table with in-frame sequences only. Part of the clones is absent; in the studies checked, under half of the shortfall reflects unresolved V genes, and no reason is known for the rest. That table gives V, J and clone size, and the DNA gave D and trimming. In this sample the table shows 250,000 or so clones, over 65% of which occur a single time. About 3.1% of the sample belongs to the ten largest clones.

The sequencing input was peripheral blood. The receptor's source is a woman over 75 with acute or convalescent COVID-19. The chain employs TRBV10-3 and TRBJ2-7; tentative D gene TRBD2, with 6 bases matching. In nucleotides, the sequence is TGTGCCAGCCGATCAGTGGGGACTCGCTACGAGCAGTACTTC. Protein translation: CASRSVGTRYEQYF.